This T cell receptor (beta chain) was found in a study of response to subunit inactivated influenza vaccine. General study points: It was the authors' suggestion that each seasonal influenza vaccination recruits few new T cells.

This clonotype was counted only a few times. Its antigen remains unknown. V gave up 7 bases and J gave up 4 bases, with 14 bases separating them. The length of the CDR3 is 14 residues. Germline lookup yields CDR1 SQVTM and CDR2 ANQGSEA. Each CDR3 protein is one row after TCRdb ran MiXCR on the RT-PCR reads. The data contain around 570,000 distinct CDR3 sequences, around 8% of them singletons. Here the sequenced sample was PBMCs from blood, taken roughly 24 months after vaccination. The receptor was derived from a man in his fifties or sixties who received an inactivated influenza vaccine. The chain has TRBV29-1 and TRBJ2-6, with D maybe TRBD2 (6 bases). The CDR3 coding sequence is TGCAGCGCTCAAGGAGGGCGAGGGGCCAACGTCCTGACTTTC. Translated, it gives CSAQGGRGANVLTF.